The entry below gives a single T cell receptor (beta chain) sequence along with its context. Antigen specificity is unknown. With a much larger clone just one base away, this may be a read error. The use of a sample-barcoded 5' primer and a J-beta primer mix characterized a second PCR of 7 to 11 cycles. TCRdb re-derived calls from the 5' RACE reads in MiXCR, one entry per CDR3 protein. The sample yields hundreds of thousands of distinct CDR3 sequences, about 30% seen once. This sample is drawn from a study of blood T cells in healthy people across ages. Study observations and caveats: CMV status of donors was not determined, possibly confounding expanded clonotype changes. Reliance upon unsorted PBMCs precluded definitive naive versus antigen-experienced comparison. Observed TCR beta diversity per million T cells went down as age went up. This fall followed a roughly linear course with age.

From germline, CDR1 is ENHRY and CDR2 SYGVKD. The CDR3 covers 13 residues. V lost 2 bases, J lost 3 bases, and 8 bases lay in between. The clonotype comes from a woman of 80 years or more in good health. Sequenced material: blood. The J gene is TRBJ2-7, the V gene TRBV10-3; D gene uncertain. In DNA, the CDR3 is TGTGCCATCAGTGAGCCAGCCAGCTACGAGCAGTACTTC. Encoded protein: CAISEPASYEQYF.